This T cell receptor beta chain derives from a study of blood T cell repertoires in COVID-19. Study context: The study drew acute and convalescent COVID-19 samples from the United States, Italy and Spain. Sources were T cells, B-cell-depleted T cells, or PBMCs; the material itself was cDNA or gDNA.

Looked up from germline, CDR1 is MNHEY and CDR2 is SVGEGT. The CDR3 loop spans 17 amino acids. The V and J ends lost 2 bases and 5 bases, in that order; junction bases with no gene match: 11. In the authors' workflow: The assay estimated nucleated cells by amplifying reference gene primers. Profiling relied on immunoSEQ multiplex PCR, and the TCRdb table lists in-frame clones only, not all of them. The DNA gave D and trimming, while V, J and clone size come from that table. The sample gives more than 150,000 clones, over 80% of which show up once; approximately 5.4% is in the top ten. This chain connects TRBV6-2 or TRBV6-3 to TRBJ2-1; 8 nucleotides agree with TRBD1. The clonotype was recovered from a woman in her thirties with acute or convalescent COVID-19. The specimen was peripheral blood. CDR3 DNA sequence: TGTGCCAGCAGTTACGCTAGGACAGGGAGACCAAACAATGAGCAGTTCTTC. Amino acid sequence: CASSYARTGRPNNEQFF.